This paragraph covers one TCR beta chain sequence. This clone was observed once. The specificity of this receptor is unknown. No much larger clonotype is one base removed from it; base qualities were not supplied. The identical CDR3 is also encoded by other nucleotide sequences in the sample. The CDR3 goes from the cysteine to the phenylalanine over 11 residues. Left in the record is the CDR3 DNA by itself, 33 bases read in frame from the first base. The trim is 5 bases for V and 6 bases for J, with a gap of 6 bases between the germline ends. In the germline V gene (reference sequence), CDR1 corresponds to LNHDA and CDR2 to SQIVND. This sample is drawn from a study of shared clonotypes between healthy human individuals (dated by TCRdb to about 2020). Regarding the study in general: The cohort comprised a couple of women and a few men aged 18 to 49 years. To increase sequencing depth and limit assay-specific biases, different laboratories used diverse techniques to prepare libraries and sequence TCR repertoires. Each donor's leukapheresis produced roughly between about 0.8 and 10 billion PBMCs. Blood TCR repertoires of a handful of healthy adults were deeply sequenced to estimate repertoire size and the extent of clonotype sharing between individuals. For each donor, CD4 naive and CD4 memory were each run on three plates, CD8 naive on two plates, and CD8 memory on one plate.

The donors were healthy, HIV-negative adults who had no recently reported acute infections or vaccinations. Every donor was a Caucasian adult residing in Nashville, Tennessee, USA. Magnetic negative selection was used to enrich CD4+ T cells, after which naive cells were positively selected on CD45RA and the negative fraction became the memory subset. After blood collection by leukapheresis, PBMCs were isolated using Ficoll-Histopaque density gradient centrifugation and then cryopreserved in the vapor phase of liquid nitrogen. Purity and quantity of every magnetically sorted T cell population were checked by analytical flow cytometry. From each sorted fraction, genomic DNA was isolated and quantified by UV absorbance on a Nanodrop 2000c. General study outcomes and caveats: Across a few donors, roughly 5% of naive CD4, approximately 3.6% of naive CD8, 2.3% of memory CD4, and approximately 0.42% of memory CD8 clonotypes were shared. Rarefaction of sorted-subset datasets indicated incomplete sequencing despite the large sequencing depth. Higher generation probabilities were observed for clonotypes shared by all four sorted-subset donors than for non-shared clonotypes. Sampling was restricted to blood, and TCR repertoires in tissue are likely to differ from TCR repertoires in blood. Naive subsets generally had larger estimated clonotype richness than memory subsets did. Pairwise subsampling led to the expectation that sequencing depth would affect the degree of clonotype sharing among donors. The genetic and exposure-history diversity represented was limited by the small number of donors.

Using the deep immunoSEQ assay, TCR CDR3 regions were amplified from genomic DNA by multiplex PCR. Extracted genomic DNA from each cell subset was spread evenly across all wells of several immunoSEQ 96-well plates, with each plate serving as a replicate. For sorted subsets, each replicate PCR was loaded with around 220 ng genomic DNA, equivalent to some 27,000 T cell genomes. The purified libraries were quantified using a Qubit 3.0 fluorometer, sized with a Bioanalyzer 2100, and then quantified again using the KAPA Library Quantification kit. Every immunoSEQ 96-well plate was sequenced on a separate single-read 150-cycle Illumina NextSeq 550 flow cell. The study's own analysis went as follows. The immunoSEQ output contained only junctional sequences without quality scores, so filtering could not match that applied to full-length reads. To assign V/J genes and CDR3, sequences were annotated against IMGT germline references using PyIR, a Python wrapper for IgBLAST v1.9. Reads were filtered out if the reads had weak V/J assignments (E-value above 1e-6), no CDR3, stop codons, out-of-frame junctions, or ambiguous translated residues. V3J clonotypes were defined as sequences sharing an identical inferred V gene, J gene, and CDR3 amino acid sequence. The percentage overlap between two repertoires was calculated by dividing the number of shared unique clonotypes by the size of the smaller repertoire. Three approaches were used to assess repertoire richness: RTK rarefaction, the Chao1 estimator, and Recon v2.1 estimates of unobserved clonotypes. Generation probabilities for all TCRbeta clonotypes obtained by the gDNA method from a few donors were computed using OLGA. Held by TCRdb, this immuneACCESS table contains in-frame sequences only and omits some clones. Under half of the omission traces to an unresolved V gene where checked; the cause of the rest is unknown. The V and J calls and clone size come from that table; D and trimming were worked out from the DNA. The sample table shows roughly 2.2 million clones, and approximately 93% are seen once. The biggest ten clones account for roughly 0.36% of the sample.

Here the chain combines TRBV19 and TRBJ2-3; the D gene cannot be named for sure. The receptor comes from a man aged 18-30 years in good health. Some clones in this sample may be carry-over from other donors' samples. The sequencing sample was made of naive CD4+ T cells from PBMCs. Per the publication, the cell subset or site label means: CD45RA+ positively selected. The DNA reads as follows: TGTGCCAGTAGTGCAGGTGATACGCAGTATTTT. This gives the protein CASSAGDTQYF.